This TCR beta chain comes out of a study of cytomegalovirus exposure and HLA in healthy donors. Germline V gives CDR1 SEHNR, CDR2 FQNEAQ (reference sequence). After removal of 6 bases from V and 8 bases from J, the junction contained 7 bases not matched to a gene. CDR3 size: 15 residues. The PCR employed 60 Vbeta primers together with 13 Jbeta primers. Measured with immunoSEQ multiplex PCR; TCRdb has only the in-frame clones, and not every one. Of approximately 150,000 clones listed, approximately 77% were seen once; the top ten hold roughly 7.5%. The sequencing input was PBMCs. The V call is TRBV7-9, the J call TRBJ2-1, with TRBD2 identical over 13 bases. The clonotype comes from a male donor in good health and CMV-seropositive. The CDR3 protein is CASRGTSGGAYEQFF. CDR3 sequence (DNA): TGTGCCAGCAGGGGTACTAGCGGGGGGGCCTATGAGCAGTTCTTC.